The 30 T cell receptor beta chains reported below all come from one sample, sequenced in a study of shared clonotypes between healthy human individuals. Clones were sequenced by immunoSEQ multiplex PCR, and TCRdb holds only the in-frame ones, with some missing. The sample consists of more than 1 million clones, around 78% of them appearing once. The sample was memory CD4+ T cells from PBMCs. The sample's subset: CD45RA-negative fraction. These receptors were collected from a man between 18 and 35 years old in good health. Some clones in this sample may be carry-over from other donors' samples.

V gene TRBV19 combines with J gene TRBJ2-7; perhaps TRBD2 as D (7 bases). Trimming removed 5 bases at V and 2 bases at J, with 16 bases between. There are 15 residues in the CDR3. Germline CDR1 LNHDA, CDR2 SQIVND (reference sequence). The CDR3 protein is CASSERRGGPYEQYF. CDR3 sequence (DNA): TGTGCCAGTAGTGAAAGGAGGGGGGGCCCCTACGAGCAGTACTTC.

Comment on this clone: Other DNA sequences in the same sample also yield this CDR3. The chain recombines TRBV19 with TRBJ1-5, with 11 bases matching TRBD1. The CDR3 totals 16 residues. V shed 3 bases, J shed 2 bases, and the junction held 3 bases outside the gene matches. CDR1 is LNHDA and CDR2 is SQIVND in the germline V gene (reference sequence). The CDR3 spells CASSIPGQGGNQPQHF. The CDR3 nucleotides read TGTGCCAGTAGTATCCCGGGACAGGGGGGCAATCAGCCCCAGCATTTT.

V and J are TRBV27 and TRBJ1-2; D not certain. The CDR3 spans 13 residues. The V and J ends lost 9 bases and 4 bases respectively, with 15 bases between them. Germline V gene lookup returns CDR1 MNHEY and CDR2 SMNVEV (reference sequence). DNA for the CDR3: TGTGCCAGTTCGGTGGAGGGCCGCTATGGCTACACCTTC. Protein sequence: CASSVEGRYGYTF.

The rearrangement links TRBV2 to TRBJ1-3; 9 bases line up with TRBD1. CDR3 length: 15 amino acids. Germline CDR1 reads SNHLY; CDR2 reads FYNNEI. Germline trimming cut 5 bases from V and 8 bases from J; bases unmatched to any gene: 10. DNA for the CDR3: TGTGCCAGCAGTCCTTCCGGACAGGGGACTCACACCATATATTTT. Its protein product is CASSPSGQGTHTIYF.

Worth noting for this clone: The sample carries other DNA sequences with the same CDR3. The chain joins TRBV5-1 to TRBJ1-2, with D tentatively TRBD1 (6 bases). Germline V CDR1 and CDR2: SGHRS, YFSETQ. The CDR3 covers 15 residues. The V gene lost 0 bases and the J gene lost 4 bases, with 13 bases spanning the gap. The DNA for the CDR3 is TGCGCCAGCAGCTTGGAACAGGGTGGAGGCTATGGCTACACCTTC. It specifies CASSLEQGGGYGYTF.

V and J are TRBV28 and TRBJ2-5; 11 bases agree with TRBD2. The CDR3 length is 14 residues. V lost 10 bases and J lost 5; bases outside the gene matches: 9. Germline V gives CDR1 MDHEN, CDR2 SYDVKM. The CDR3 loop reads CATNTLAGGETQYF. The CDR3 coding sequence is TGTGCCACAAACACCTTAGCGGGAGGGGAGACCCAGTACTTC.

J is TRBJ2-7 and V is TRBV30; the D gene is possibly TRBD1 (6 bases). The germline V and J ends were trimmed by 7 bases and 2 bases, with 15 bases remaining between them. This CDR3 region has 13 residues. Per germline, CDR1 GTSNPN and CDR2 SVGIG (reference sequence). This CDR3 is CASAGVNPYEQYF. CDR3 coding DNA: TGTGCCTCCGCAGGGGTGAACCCCTACGAGCAGTACTTC. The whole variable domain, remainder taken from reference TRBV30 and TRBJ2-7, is SQTIHQWPATLVQPVGSPLSLECTVEGTSNPNLYWYRQAAGRGLQLLFYSVGIGQISSEVPQNLSASRPQDRQFILSSKKLLLSDSGFYLCASAGVNPYEQYFGPGTRLTVT.

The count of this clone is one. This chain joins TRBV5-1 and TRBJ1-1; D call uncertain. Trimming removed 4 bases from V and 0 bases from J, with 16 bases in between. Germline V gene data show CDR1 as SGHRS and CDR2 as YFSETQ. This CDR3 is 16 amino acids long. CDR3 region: CASSLGEVYMNTEAFF. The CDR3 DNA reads TGCGCCAGCAGCCTTGGGGAGGTTTACATGAACACTGAAGCTTTCTTT.

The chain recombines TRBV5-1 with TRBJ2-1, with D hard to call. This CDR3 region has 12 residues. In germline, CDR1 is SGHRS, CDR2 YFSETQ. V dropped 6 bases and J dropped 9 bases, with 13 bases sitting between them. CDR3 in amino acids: CASTHAWGEQFF. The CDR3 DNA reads TGCGCCAGCACCCATGCTTGGGGTGAGCAGTTCTTC. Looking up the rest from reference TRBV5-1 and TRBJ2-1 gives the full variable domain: KAGVTQTPRYLIKTRGQQVTLSCSPISGHRSVSWYQQTPGQGLQFLFEYFSETQRNKGNFPGRFSGRQFSNSRSEMNVSTLELGDSALYLCASTHAWGEQFFGPGTRLTVL.

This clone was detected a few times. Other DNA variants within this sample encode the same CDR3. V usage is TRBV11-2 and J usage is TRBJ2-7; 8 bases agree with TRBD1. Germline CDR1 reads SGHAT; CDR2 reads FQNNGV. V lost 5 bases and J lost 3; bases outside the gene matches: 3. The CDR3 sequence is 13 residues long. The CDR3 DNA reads TGTGCCAGCAGCCCGGACAGGGTCTACGAGCAGTACTTC. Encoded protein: CASSPDRVYEQYF.

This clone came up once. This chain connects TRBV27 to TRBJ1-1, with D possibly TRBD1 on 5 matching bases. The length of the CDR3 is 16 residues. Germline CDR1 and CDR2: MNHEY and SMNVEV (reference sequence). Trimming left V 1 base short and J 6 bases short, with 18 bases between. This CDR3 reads CASSLWGPRELAEAFF. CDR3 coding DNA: TGTGCCAGCAGTTTATGGGGACCCCGGGAGTTGGCTGAAGCTTTCTTT.

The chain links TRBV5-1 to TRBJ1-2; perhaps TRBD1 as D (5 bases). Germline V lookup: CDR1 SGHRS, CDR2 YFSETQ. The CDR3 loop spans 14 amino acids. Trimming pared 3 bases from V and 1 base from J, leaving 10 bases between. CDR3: CASSWGDGNYGYTF. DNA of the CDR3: TGCGCCAGCAGCTGGGGGGACGGTAACTATGGCTACACCTTC.

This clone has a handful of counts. This CDR3 reads CASSPNALGDTQYF. The CDR3 DNA reads as TGTGCCAGCTCACCAAACGCTCTAGGCGATACGCAGTATTTT. V and J are TRBV18 and TRBJ2-3, with unresolved D. V shed 2 bases and J shed 6 bases, with 12 bases lying between them. There are 14 residues in the CDR3. The germline CDR1 and CDR2 sequences are KGHSH and LQKENI. Full variable domain (remainder filled in from reference TRBV18 and TRBJ2-3): NAGVMQNPRHLVRRRGQEARLRCSPMKGHSHVYWYRQLPEEGLKFMVYLQKENIIDESGMPKERFSAEFPKEGPSILRIQQVVRGDSAAYFCASSPNALGDTQYFGPGTRLTVL.

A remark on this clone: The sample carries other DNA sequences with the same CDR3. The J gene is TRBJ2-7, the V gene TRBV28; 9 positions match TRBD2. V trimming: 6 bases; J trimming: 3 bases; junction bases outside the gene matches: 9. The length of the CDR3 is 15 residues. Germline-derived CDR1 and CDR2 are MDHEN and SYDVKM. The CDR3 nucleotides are TGTGCCAGCAGCCCATTAGCGGGAGAAGTCTACGAGCAGTACTTC. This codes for CASSPLAGEVYEQYF.

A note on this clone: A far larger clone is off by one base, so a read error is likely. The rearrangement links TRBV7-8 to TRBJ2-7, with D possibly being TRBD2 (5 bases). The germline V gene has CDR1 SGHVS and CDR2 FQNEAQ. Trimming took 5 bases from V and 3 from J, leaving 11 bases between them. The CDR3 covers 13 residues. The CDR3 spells CASSRTSFYEQYF. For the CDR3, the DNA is TGTGCCAGCAGCCGCACTAGTTTCTACGAGCAGTACTTC.

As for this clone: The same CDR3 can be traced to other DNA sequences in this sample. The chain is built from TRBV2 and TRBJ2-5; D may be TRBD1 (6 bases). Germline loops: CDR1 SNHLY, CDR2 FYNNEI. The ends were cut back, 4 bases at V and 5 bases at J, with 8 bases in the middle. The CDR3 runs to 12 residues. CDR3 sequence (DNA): TGTGCCAGCAGTGGAACAGGGGAGACCCAGTACTTC. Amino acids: CASSGTGETQYF.

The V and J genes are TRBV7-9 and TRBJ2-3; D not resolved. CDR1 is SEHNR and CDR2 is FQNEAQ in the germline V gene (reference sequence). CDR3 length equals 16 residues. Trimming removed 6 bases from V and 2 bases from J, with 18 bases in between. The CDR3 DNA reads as TGTGCCAGCAGTCCCCAGGCCAGCTATAACACAGATACGCAGTATTTT. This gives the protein CASSPQASYNTDTQYF.

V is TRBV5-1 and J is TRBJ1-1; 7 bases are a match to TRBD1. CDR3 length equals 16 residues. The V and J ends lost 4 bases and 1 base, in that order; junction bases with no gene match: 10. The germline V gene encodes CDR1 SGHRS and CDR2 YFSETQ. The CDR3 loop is CASSRTSDRANTEAFF. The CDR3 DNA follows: TGCGCCAGCAGCCGGACTTCCGACAGGGCGAACACTGAAGCTTTCTTT.

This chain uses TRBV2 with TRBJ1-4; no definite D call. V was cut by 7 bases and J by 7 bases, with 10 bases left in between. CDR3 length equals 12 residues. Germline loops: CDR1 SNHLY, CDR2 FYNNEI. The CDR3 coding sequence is TGTGCCAGCAAATATCAGCTTGAAAAACTGTTTTTT. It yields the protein CASKYQLEKLFF.

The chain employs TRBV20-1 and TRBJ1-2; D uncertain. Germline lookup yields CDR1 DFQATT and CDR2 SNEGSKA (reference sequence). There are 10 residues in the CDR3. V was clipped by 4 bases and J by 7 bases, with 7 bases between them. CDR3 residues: CSAMGGGYTF. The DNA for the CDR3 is TGCAGTGCTATGGGTGGTGGCTACACCTTC.

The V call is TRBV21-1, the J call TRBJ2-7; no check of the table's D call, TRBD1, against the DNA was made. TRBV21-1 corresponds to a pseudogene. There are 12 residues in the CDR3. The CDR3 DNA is TGTGCCAGCAGCTTCCTCCGGGACAGGAGGTTCTTC. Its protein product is CASSFLRDRRFF.

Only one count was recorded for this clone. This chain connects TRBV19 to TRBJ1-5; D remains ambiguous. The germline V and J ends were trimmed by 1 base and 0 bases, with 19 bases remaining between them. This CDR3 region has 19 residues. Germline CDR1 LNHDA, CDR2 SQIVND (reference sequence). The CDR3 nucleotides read TGTGCCAGTAGTATAGTGAGGGTCTTTGGAGTTTATAGCAATCAGCCCCAGCATTTT. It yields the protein CASSIVRVFGVYSNQPQHF.

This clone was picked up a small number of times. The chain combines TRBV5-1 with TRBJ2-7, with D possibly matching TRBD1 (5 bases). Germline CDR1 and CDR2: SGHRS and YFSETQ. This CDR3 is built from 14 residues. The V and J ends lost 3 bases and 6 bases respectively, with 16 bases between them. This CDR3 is CASSSQGSPSEQYF. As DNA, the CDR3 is TGCGCCAGCAGCTCCCAGGGTTCTCCTAGCGAGCAGTACTTC.

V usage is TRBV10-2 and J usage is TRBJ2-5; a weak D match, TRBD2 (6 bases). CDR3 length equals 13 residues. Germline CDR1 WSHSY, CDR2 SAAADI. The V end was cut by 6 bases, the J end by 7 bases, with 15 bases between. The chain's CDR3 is CASRATSLGTQYF. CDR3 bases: TGCGCCAGCAGAGCCACTAGCTTAGGGACCCAGTACTTC.

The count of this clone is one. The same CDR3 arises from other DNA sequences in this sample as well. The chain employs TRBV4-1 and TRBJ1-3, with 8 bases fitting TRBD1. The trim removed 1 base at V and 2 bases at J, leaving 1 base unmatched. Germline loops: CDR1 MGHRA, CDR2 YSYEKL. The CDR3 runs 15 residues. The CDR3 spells CASSQVDRAGNTIYF. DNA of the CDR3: TGCGCCAGCAGCCAAGTGGACAGGGCTGGAAACACCATATATTTT.

The CDR3, as DNA: TGTGCCATCAGGAACGCCGCCGGGGAGCTGTTTTTT. It codes for CAIRNAAGELFF. The rearrangement uses TRBV10-3 and TRBJ2-2; no clear D gene. Trimming stripped 6 bases from V and 6 bases from J, with 8 bases between. The CDR3 covers 12 residues. The V gene's germline CDR1 is ENHRY and CDR2 SYGVKD.

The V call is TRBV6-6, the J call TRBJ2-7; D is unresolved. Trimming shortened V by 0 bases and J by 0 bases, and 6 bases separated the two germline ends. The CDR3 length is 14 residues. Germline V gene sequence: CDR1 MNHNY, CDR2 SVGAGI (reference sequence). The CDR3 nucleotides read TGTGCCAGCAGTTACTCCGGCAGCTCCTACGAGCAGTACTTC. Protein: CASSYSGSSYEQYF.

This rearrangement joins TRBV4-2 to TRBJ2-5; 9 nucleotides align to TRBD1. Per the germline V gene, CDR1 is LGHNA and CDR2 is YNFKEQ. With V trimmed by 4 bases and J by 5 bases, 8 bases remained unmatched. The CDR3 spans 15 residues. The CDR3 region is CASSPTGGEFETQYF. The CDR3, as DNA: TGTGCCAGCAGCCCTACAGGGGGCGAATTCGAGACCCAGTACTTC.

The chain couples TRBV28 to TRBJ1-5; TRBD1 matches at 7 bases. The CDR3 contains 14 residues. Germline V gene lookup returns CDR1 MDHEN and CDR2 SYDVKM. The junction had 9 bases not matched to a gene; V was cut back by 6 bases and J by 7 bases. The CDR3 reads CASRFTGAGQPQHF. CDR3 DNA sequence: TGTGCCAGCAGATTCACAGGGGCTGGGCAGCCCCAGCATTTT.

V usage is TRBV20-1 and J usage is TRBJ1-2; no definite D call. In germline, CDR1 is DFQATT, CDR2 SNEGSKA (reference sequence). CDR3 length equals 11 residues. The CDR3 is CKAGSNYGYTF. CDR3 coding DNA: TGCAAAGCGGGGTCCAACTATGGCTACACCTTC.